Described below is a single T cell receptor beta chain sequence and its context. Its antigen is currently unknown. This record comes from a study of blood T cells in healthy people across ages. General observations from the study: There was a strong correlation between TCR beta diversity and naive T cell percentage. Per million T cells, TCR beta diversity dropped about linearly as age rose. Aged donors had fewer naive CD4+ cells and lower diversity than long-lived donors.

Aged roughly 6 to 90, donors were systemically healthy Caucasians from Russia. Next came a second PCR, run for roughly 7 to 12 cycles, which used a sample-barcoded 5' primer along with a J-beta primer mix. MiXCR, run by TCRdb on the 5' RACE reads, gives a single entry per CDR3 protein. Of about 670,000 distinct CDR3 sequences listed, 40% to 45% are singletons. Source material: blood. This receptor was obtained from a man older than 75 in good health.

The CDR3 DNA reads TGTGCCACCACCGGGACTTCGGGGGCCAACGTCCTGACTTTC. Translating it yields CATTGTSGANVLTF. The V gene is TRBV15, the J gene TRBJ2-6, with D perhaps TRBD2 (6 bases). V lost 7 bases and J 4 bases, leaving 11 bases between the germline ends. The CDR3 extends over 14 amino acids. The germline gives CDR1 LNHNV, CDR2 YYDKDF (reference sequence).